This TCR beta chain derives from a study of vaccination effects on CD4 cells after COVID-19. Concerning this clone itself: What it binds is unknown.

Germline values: CDR1 KGHDR, CDR2 SFDVKD. V was cut by 5 bases and J by 4 bases, with 16 bases left in between. The CDR3 totals 15 residues. ViraFEST assay sequencing came after antigen-specific CD4+ T cells were expanded with viral peptide pools. When around nine days of culture had elapsed, CD4+ T cells were isolated. Infection with SARS-CoV-2 occurred in the person between March and December 2020, and PCR confirmed it. Cultures got half-medium changes with IL-2 on days 3 and 7. Study-level results: Post-vaccine spike-reactive clones in convalescents were mainly new vaccine-induced clones.

Assay used: immunoSEQ multiplex PCR; TCRdb lists only in-frame clones, some missing. The sample has about 27,000 clones; approximately 78% are singletons. The J gene is TRBJ2-5, the V gene TRBV24-1; D may be TRBD2 (6 bases). The sequencing used CD4+ T cells from PBMCs cultured with HCoV-NL63 spike peptides, collected before COVID-19 vaccination. The TCR originated in a human donor who had a prior SARS-CoV-2 infection. The CDR3 DNA reads TGTGCCACCAGTGGCGGGGCGGGTTGGGGAGAGACCCAGTACTTC. Its translation is CATSGGAGWGETQYF.